What follows is one T cell receptor (beta chain) and its context. This clonotype was observed a few times. What this receptor recognizes is not known. The record has no base qualities; no much larger clone is one base away. The sample is drawn from a study of spatial heterogeneity in lung cancer (dated by TCRdb to about 2019). Some background on the complete study: Beta-chain transcripts were consistently detected in greater numbers than alpha-chain transcripts, which likely reflects a higher abundance of beta-chain transcripts. In the raw uncorrected reads, each unique combination of TCR and UMI appeared more than ten times on average. In non-small cell lung cancer, the study made a quantitative comparison of TCR alpha and beta repertoires among multiple tumor regions, matched nontumor lung and blood. Nonsynonymous mutation counts, determined by whole-exome sequencing of tumor tissue, were related to TCR repertoire features. At surgery, about 210 tumor regions, around 65 matched nontumor lung samples and more than 55 PBMC samples were TCR-sequenced for both alpha and beta chains. Points the paper makes about the study in general: Confirming at a functional level the hypothesis that regional TCRs recognize regional mutations was considered to require additional single-cell paired TCR alpha and beta sequencing. Ubiquitous expanded tumor TCRs were detected in blood more often at tumor resection than at routine follow-up.

What the time point label conveys for this sample: sample taken at primary tumor resection. Whole RNA extracted from tumor and nontumor lung tissue, or from cryopreserved PBMC samples, was used for TCR sequencing without cell sorting. Donors were 70 or so patients with early-stage, untreated non-small cell lung cancer from the lung TRACERx cohort. Only patients for whom sufficient RNA was available from at least two tumor regions were selected for TCR sequencing. Library prep was done by 5' RACE. This sample was sequenced with a NextSeq 500. In the TCR library protocol, a unique molecular identifier was attached to each TCR cDNA molecule so that PCR and sequencing errors could be corrected. In the authors' own workflow: TCR identification, UMI-based error correction and CDR3 extraction were performed with Decombinator tools. TCRs above a frequency of 2 per 1,000, corresponding to the top 1% of the tumor frequency distribution, were defined as expanded. Renyi diversity was calculated using the R vegan package after each repertoire was subsampled 100 times to 5,000 TCRs. CDR3 similarity networks were built from amino acid triplet string-kernel similarity, with CDR3s being connected when pairwise similarity was above 0.82. TCRdb reran the public reads through fastp at Q25 and MiXCR, keeping productive beta chains. Every CDR3 protein is listed once, alongside the most common genes and DNA of its rows. These V and J calls derive from TCRdb rather than the authors' analysis. This sample is represented by some 15,000 distinct CDR3 sequences; approximately 14% of them were singletons. The ten largest clones add up to 35% to 40% of the sample.

This sample comprised PBMCs, obtained at surgery. The clonotype was recovered from a male donor with early-stage non-small cell lung cancer.

The DNA sequence is TGTGCCAGCAGCTCTTCCGGGGCGCGGAACACTGAAGCTTTCTTT. Translation gives CASSSSGARNTEAFF. In this chain, TRBV7-3 is recombined with TRBJ1-1; a tentative D match to TRBD1 spans 5 bases. From the cysteine up to the phenylalanine, the CDR3 has a length of 15 residues. Only the CDR3 DNA is retained, 45 bases long and in frame from the first base. As encoded in the germline V gene, CDR1 is SGHTA while CDR2 is FQGTGA. The trim is 4 bases for V and 1 base for J, with a gap of 13 bases between the germline ends.